This T cell receptor (beta chain) was observed in a study of identical twins. This clonotype turned up a few times. Its antigen is still unknown. Using its own MiXCR run on the 5' RACE reads, TCRdb lists one record per CDR3 protein. Among around 530,000 distinct CDR3 sequences, approximately 14% were seen once, and the ten largest hold 0.44%. Study-wide points: Carriage of fewer insertions was seen in abundant cord blood beta clonotypes, whereas memory repertoires showed none.

The V and J ends lost 0 bases and 3 bases respectively, with 3 bases between them. The germline V gene has CDR1 KGHSH and CDR2 LQKENI. CDR3 size: 13 residues. The same sample was also used in a study of yellow fever vaccine responses in identical twins.

The receptor's source is a woman aged 18-29 years in good health. V usage is TRBV18 and J usage is TRBJ2-1; D gene ambiguous. Sequencing used CD4+ T cells sorted from blood. CDR3 nucleotides: TGTGCCAGCTCACCACCGTTCTACAATGAGCAGTTCTTC. As protein: CASSPPFYNEQFF. Looking up the rest from reference TRBV18 and TRBJ2-1 gives the full variable domain: NAGVMQNPRHLVRRRGQEARLRCSPMKGHSHVYWYRQLPEEGLKFMVYLQKENIIDESGMPKERFSAEFPKEGPSILRIQQVVRGDSAAYFCASSPPFYNEQFFGPGTRLTVL.